Listed below are T cell receptor beta chains from one sample, sequenced in a study of post-analysis software for immune sequencing data. One entry per CDR3 protein results from TCRdb running MiXCR on the PCR reads. This table holds some 700,000 distinct CDR3 sequences, 55% to 70% found once. Material: blood. Receptors originate from a girl aged 2 to 10 with multiple sclerosis. The CDR3 runs from the conserved cysteine through the conserved F or W. A D gene is named only where the DNA matches it firmly. Where a row states a size, it is once, few, many or the class of an expanded clone; other rows omit it.

size,V,J,D,DNA,CDR3
few,TRBV6-2/TRBV6-3,TRBJ2-5,NA,TGTGCCAGCAGACGGGGGACGGAAGAGACCCAGTACTTC,CASRRGTEETQYF
NA,TRBV7-2,TRBJ2-1,TRBD2,TGTGCCAGCAGCCCCCGACTAGCGGGAACCATAAACAATGAGCAGTTCTTC,CASSPRLAGTINNEQFF
NA,TRBV28,TRBJ2-1,TRBD2,TGTGCCAGCACATCGGCGGGAGCGCGGAGGAATGAGCAGTTCTTC,CASTSAGARRNEQFF
few,TRBV12-3/TRBV12-4,TRBJ2-1,NA,TGTGCCAGCAAGGGGCCTTCGGGATACAATGAGCAGTTCTTC,CASKGPSGYNEQFF
NA,TRBV5-1,TRBJ2-5,NA,TGTGCCAGCAGTCCGGGACGCATCCAAGAGACCCAGTACTTC,CASSPGRIQETQYF
few,TRBV19,TRBJ1-2,NA,TGTGCCAGTAGTCGACAGGCCTTCTATGGCTACACCTTC,CASSRQAFYGYTF
NA,TRBV9,TRBJ1-5,NA,TGTGCCAGCGGCGTAGACGGGAATCAGCCCCAGCATTTT,CASGVDGNQPQHF
once,TRBV6-5,TRBJ2-1,NA,TGTGCCAGCAGTTACTCTGTGTTTTCAGGGCAGGGGTCCTACAATGAGCAGTTCTTC,CASSYSVFSGQGSYNEQFF
NA,TRBV6-6,TRBJ2-5,NA,TGTGCCAGTAGTCCCGGAGAGTACCAAGAGACCCAGTACTTC,CASSPGEYQETQYF
NA,TRBV13,TRBJ2-1,TRBD2,TGTGCCAGCAGGAGCCTAGCGGGAGTCAGCAATGAGCAGTTCTTC,CASRSLAGVSNEQFF
NA,TRBV7-2,TRBJ2-1,NA,TGTGCCAGCAGCTTTGACGCCGGGGGCTCCTACAATGAGCAGTTCTTC,CASSFDAGGSYNEQFF
few,TRBV12-3/TRBV12-4,TRBJ2-5,NA,TGTGCCAGCAGTTTTTCCTCCCAAGAGACCCAGTACTTC,CASSFSSQETQYF
NA,TRBV29-1,TRBJ2-1,TRBD2,TGCAGCGTTTATTTTGGGACTAGCGTTATGAGGAATGAGCAGTTCTTC,CSVYFGTSVMRNEQFF
NA,TRBV20-1,TRBJ2-3,TRBD1,TGCAGTGCCGCTTCCCCGACAGGGAGTACAGATACGCAGTATTTT,CSAASPTGSTDTQYF
NA,TRBV12-3/TRBV12-4,TRBJ1-4,NA,TGTGCCAGCAGAAGTTATCATGAAAAACTGTTTTTT,CASRSYHEKLFF
NA,TRBV12-3/TRBV12-4,TRBJ2-3,TRBD2,TGTGCCAGCAGTCCCCTGGGTGCGGGGGGAGATACGGAGTATTTT,CASSPLGAGGDTEYF
NA,TRBV7-9,TRBJ2-7,TRBD2,TGTGCCACCGCGGGGGGCAGGGCGGGCCACGAGCAGTACTTC,CATAGGRAGHEQYF
NA,TRBV6-2/TRBV6-3,TRBJ2-1,NA,TGTGCCAGCAGTTACAGGGGACGGGGAGGCTACAATGAGCAGTTCTTC,CASSYRGRGGYNEQFF
NA,TRBV4-3,TRBJ1-2,NA,TGCGCCGGCAGCCAAGAGGATAACTATGGCTACACCTTC,CAGSQEDNYGYTF
NA,TRBV29-1,TRBJ2-1,NA,TGCAGCGTTGAGTGGGTACCGAAGAGCAACAATGAGCAGTTCTTC,CSVEWVPKSNNEQFF
once,TRBV7-9,TRBJ2-5,NA,TGTGCCAGCAGCTTAGAATCGGATCAAGAGACCCAGTACTTC,CASSLESDQETQYF
NA,TRBV6-5,TRBJ2-5,TRBD2,TGTGCCAGCAGTTACAACAGCGGGAGGGCCCAAGAGACCCAGTACTTC,CASSYNSGRAQETQYF
few,TRBV25-1,TRBJ2-5,TRBD1,TGTGCCAGCAGTGCAGGGACAGGGGCACAAGAGACCCAGTACTTC,CASSAGTGAQETQYF
NA,TRBV7-6,TRBJ2-3,NA,TGTGCCAGCAGCTTTCGGAGCGGCACTAGCACAGATACGCAGTATTTT,CASSFRSGTSTDTQYF
NA,TRBV2,TRBJ2-1,TRBD2,TGTGCCAGTGCCGGGGGGGCGGGAGTCCCTCGGGAGCAGTTCTTC,CASAGGAGVPREQFF
NA,TRBV14,TRBJ1-1,NA,TGTGCCAGCAGCTCCCAGCCGGACACTGAAGCTTTCTTT,CASSSQPDTEAFF
few,TRBV10-1,TRBJ1-2,NA,TGCGCCAACGTCGTGAGGCACTTGGGCCCGCAGAACTATGGCTACACCTTC,CANVVRHLGPQNYGYTF
few,TRBV29-1,TRBJ1-2,NA,TGCAGCGTTGCGGTTCGGGGGGGCGCAGGATATGGCTACACCTTC,CSVAVRGGAGYGYTF
NA,TRBV7-2,TRBJ2-1,TRBD2,TGTGCCAGCAGTTCAACTAGCGGGGGGGGAAATGAGCAGTTCTTC,CASSSTSGGGNEQFF
NA,TRBV29-1,TRBJ2-7,NA,TGCGGCGTTGACGGGACGGCCTCCTACGAGCAGTACTTC,CGVDGTASYEQYF
NA,TRBV7-9,TRBJ1-6,NA,TGTGCCAGCAGATTAAATGTGAATTCACCCCTCCACTTT,CASRLNVNSPLHF
NA,TRBV3-1,TRBJ2-7,TRBD2,TGTGCCAGCAGCGCGACTAGCGACGAGCAGTACTTC,CASSATSDEQYF
NA,TRBV20-1,TRBJ1-2,NA,TGCAGTGCTAGTATGTGGTATGGCTACACCTTC,CSASMWYGYTF
NA,TRBV12-3/TRBV12-4,TRBJ1-4,NA,TGTGCCAGCAGCTTGTGGGACGAAAAACTGTTTTTT,CASSLWDEKLFF
NA,TRBV5-5,TRBJ1-2,NA,TGTGCCAGCAGCTCGACAGTGAACTATGGCTACACCTTC,CASSSTVNYGYTF
NA,TRBV28,TRBJ1-5,NA,TGTGCCAGCAGGACGGGAGTGGGGAGCAATCAGCCCCAGCATTTT,CASRTGVGSNQPQHF